Listed below are T cell receptor beta chains from one sample, sequenced in a study of OX40 agonist ivuxolimab in advanced cancers. Only in-frame clones appear in the TCRdb table, and some are missing; sequencing was by immunoSEQ multiplex PCR. The sample carries approximately 77,000 clones, 84% recorded once. The sample in question was CD4+ or CD8+ T cells sorted from blood, obtained in a trial of the OX40 agonist ivuxolimab. The receptors here all came from an adult with an advanced solid tumor such as melanoma, head and neck, liver or kidney cancer. CDR3s include the opening cysteine and the closing phenylalanine or tryptophan. A D gene is named only where the DNA matches it firmly. The size of a clone is reported for some rows only, either as once, few or many, or as a class for expanded clones.

j_call,v_call,clone_size,d_call,cdr3_aa,cdr3_nt
TRBJ2-5,TRBV6-9,few,TRBD2,CASSPPGLAEETQYF,TGTGCCAGCAGCCCCCCGGGACTAGCAGAAGAGACCCAGTACTTC
TRBJ2-2,TRBV5-1,.,TRBD1,CASSSLGTVNTGELFF,TGCGCCAGCAGCTCGTTGGGGACAGTGAACACCGGGGAGCTGTTTTTT
TRBJ1-2,TRBV11-2,.,.,CASSLVQGGGYGYTF,TGTGCCAGCAGCTTAGTGCAGGGTGGCGGCTATGGCTACACCTTC
TRBJ2-7,TRBV5-1,.,TRBD2,CASSLGAGAPEQYF,TGCGCCAGCAGCTTGGGGGCGGGAGCGCCCGAGCAGTACTTC
TRBJ1-2,TRBV4-1,.,TRBD1,CASSQGGTGYSGYTF,TGCGCCAGCAGCCAAGGTGGGACAGGGTATTCGGGCTACACCTTC
TRBJ1-4,TRBV20-1,few,.,CSARLNEKLFF,TGCAGTGCTAGATTAAATGAAAAACTGTTTTTT
TRBJ2-7,TRBV5-4,.,TRBD2,CASSLASGRNPYEQYF,TGTGCCAGCAGCTTGGCTAGCGGGAGGAACCCCTACGAGCAGTACTTC
TRBJ1-2,TRBV5-1,.,TRBD1,CASSPDREAYGYTF,TGCGCCAGCAGCCCGGACAGGGAGGCCTATGGCTACACCTTC
TRBJ2-7,TRBV21-1,.,.,CASTDDRGDSCEQYF,TGTGCCAGCACCGACGACAGGGGGGATTCCTGCGAGCAGTACTTC
TRBJ2-1,TRBV29-1,.,TRBD2,CSAEGSSGTSGYNEQFF,TGCAGCGCAGAAGGGTCTTCCGGGACTAGCGGCTACAATGAGCAGTTCTTC